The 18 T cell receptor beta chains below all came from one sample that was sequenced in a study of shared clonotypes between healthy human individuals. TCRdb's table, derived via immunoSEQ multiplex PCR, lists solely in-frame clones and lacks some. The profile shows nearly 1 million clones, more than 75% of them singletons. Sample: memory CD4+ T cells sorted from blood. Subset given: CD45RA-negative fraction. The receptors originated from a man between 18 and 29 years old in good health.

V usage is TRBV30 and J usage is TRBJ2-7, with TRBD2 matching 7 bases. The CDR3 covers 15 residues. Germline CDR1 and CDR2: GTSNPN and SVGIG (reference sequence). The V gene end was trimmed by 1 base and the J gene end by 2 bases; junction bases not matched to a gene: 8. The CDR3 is CAWSGGLAVAYEQYF. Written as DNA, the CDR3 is TGTGCCTGGAGTGGAGGTCTAGCGGTCGCCTACGAGCAGTACTTC. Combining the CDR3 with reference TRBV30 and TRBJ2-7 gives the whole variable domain SQTIHQWPATLVQPVGSPLSLECTVEGTSNPNLYWYRQAAGRGLQLLFYSVGIGQISSEVPQNLSASRPQDRQFILSSKKLLLSDSGFYLCAWSGGLAVAYEQYFGPGTRLTVT.

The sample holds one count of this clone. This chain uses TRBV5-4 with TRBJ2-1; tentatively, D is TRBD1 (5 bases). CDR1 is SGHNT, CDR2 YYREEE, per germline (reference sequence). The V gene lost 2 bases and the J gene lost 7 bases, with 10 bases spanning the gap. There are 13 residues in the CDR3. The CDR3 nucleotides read TGTGCCAGCAGCTTACAGGAAAAGAATGAGCAGTTCTTC. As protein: CASSLQEKNEQFF.

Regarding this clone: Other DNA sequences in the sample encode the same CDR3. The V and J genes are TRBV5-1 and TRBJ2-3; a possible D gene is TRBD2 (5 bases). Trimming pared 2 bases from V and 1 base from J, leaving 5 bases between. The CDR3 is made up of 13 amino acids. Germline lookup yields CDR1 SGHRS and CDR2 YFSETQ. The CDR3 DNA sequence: TGCGCCAGCAGCTTCGGGGGCACAGATACGCAGTATTTT. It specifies CASSFGGTDTQYF.

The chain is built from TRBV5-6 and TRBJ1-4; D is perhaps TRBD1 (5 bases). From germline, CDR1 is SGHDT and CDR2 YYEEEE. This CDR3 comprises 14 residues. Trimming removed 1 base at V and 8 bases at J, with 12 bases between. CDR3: CASSLNGAGEKLFF. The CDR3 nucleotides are TGTGCCAGCAGCTTGAACGGGGCAGGCGAAAAACTGTTTTTT.

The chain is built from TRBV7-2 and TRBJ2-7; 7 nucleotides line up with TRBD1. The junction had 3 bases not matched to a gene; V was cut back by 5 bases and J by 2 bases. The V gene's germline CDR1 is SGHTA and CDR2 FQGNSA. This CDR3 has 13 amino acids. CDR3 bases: TGTGCCAGCAGCCAACAGGGGACCTACGAGCAGTACTTC. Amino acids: CASSQQGTYEQYF.

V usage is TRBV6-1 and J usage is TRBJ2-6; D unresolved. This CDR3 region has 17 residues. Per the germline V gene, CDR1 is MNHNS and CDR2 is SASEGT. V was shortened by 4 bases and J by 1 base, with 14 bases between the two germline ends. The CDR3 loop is CASSAQVFGSGANVLTF. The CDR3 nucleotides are TGTGCCAGCAGTGCTCAAGTTTTTGGGTCTGGGGCCAACGTCCTGACTTTC.

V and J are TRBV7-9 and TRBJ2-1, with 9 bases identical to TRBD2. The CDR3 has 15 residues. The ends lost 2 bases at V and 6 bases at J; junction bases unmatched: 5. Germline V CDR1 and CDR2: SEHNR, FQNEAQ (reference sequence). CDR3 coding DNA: TGTGCCAGCAGCTTATCCAGCGGGAGGTTCAATGAGCAGTTCTTC. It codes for CASSLSSGRFNEQFF.

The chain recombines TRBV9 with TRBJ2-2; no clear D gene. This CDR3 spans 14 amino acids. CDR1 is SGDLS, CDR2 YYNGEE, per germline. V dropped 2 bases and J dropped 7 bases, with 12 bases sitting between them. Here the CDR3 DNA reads TGTGCCAGCAGCGTTATCGGGCGTGGCGGGGAGCTGTTTTTT. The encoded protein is CASSVIGRGGELFF. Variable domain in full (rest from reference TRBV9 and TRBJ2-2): DSGVTQTPKHLITATGQRVTLRCSPRSGDLSVYWYQQSLDQGLQFLIQYYNGEERAKGNILERFSAQQFPDLHSELNLSSLELGDSALYFCASSVIGRGGELFFGEGSRLTVL.

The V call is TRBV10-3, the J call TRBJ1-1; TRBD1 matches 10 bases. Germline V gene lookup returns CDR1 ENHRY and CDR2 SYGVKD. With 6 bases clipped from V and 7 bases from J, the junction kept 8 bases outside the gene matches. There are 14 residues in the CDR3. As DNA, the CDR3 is TGTGCCATCAGAGGGACAGGGGATAATAGTGAAGCTTTCTTT. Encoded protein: CAIRGTGDNSEAFF.

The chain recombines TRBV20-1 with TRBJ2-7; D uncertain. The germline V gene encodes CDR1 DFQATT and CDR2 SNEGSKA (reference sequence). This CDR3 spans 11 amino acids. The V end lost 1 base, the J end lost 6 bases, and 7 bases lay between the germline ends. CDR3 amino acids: CSARGASEQYF. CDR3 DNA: TGCAGTGCTAGAGGGGCTTCCGAGCAGTACTTC.

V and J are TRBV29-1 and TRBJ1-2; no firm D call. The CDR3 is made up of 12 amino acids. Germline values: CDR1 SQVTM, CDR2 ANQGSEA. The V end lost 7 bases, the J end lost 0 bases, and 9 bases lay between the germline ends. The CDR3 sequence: CSAEQPNYGYTF. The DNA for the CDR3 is TGCAGCGCCGAACAACCTAACTATGGCTACACCTTC.

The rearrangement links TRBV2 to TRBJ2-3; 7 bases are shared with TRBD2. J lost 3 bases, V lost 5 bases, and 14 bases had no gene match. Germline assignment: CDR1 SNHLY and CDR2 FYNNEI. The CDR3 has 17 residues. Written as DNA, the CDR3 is TGTGCCAGCAGTCCCAGAGGAGGCGGGAGTAATACAGATACGCAGTATTTT. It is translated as CASSPRGGGSNTDTQYF.

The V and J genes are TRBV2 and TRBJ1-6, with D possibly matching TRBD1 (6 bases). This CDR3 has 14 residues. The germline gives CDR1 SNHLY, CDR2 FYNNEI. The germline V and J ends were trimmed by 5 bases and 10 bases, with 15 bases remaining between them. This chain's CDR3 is CASSPTGSGSPLHF. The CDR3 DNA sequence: TGTGCCAGCAGTCCCACAGGGTCGGGGTCACCCCTCCACTTT.

The CDR3 sequence: CASSVAAGDTYEQYF. CDR3 coding DNA: TGTGCCAGCAGCGTAGCAGCGGGAGATACCTACGAGCAGTACTTC. The chain uses TRBV9 and TRBJ2-7; TRBD2 agrees at 8 bases. J was trimmed by 2 bases and V by 0 bases; bases with no gene match: 4. There are 15 residues in the CDR3. Germline values: CDR1 SGDLS, CDR2 YYNGEE. The whole variable domain, remainder taken from reference TRBV9 and TRBJ2-7, is DSGVTQTPKHLITATGQRVTLRCSPRSGDLSVYWYQQSLDQGLQFLIQYYNGEERAKGNILERFSAQQFPDLHSELNLSSLELGDSALYFCASSVAAGDTYEQYFGPGTRLTVT.

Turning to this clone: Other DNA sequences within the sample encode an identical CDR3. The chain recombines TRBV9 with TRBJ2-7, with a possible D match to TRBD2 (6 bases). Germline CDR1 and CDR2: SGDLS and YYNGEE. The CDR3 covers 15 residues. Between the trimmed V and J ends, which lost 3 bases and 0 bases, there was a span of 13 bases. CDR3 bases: TGTGCCAGCAGCGCTGGGGCGGGGAGCTCCTACGAGCAGTACTTC. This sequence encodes CASSAGAGSSYEQYF.

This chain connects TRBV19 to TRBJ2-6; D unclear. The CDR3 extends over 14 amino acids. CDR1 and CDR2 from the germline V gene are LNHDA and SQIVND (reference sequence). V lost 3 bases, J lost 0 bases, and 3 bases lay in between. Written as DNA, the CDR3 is TGTGCCAGTAGTATTCCCTCTGGGGCCAACGTCCTGACTTTC. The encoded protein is CASSIPSGANVLTF.

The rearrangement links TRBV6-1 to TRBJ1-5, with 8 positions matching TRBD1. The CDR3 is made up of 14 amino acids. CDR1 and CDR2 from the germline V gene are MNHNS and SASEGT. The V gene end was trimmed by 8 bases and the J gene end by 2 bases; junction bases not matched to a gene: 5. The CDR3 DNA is TGTGCCAGCCAGGACAGGGCGGGCAATCAGCCCCAGCATTTT. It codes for CASQDRAGNQPQHF.

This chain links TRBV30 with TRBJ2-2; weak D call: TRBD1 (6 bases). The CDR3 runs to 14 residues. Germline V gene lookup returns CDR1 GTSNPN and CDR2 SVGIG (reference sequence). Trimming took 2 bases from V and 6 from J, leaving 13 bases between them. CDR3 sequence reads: CAWSRVAGAGELFF. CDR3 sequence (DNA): TGTGCCTGGAGTCGGGTGGCAGGGGCCGGGGAGCTGTTTTTT.